This T cell receptor (beta chain) was profiled in a study of cytomegalovirus exposure and HLA in healthy donors. Study details: A prior analysis found roughly 110 million unique TCR beta sequences from 150 million to 200 million T cells.

With V trimmed by 1 base and J by 5 bases, 8 bases remained unmatched. The CDR3 covers 15 residues. Germline CDR1 reads SGHNT; CDR2 reads YYREEE (reference sequence). This clone was detected only a few times. Its antigen is currently unknown. Findings and limits, study-wide: With DRB1 most and HLA-C fewest, TCR association rates differed between HLA loci in a later analysis. Beyond CMV serostatus, there was no information to go on about immune exposure.

At sampling all donors were nominally healthy, likely with unrecorded immune exposures. The PCR ran on 60 Vbeta and 13 Jbeta primers. Measured with immunoSEQ multiplex PCR; TCRdb has only the in-frame clones, and not every one. The sample yields roughly 140,000 clones, around 80% seen once. The source material was PBMCs. The chain recombines TRBV5-4 with TRBJ2-7; TRBD1 agrees at 8 bases. This receptor was obtained from a man between 40 and 49 years old in good health and CMV-seropositive. This chain's CDR3 is CASSLQDRAIDEQYF. CDR3 DNA sequence: TGTGCCAGCAGCTTGCAGGACAGGGCAATTGACGAGCAGTACTTC.